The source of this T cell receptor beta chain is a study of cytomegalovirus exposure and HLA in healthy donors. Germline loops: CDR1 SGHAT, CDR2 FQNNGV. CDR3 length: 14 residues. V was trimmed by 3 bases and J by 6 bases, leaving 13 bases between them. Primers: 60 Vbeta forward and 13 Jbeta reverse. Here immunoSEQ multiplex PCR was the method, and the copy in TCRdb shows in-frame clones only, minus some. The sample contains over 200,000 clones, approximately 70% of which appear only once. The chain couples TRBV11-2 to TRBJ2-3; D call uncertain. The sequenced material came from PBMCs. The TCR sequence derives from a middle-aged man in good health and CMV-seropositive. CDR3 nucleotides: TGTGCCAGCAGCTTTTCCTCTCCGAGGGATACGCAGTATTTT. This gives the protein CASSFSSPRDTQYF.